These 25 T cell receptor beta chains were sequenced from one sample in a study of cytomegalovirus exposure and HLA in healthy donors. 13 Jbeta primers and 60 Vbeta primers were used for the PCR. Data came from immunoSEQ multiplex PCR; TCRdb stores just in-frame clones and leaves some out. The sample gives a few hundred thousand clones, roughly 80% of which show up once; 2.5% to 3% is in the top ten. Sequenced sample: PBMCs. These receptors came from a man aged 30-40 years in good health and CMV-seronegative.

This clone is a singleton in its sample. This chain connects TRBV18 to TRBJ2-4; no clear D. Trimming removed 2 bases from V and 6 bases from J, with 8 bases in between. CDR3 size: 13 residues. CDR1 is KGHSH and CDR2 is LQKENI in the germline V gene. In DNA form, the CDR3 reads TGTGCCAGCTCACCAGTCAGTCCAAACATTCAGTACTTC. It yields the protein CASSPVSPNIQYF.

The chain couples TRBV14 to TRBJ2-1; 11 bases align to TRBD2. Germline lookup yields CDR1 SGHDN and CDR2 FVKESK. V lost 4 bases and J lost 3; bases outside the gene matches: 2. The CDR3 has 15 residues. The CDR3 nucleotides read TGTGCCAGCAGCCTGGGACTAGCGGTCTACAATGAGCAGTTCTTC. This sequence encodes CASSLGLAVYNEQFF.

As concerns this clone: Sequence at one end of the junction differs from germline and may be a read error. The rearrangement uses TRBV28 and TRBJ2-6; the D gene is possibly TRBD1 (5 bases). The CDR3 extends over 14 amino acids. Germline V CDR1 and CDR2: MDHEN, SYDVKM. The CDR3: CASTVYSGASVLTF. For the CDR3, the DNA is TGTGCCAGCACCGTCTACTCTGGGGCCAGCGTCCTGACTTTC.

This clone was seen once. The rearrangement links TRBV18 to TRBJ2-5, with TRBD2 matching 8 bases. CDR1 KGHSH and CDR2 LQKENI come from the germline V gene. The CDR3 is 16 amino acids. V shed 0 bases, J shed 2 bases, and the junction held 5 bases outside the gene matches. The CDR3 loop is CASSPPGVAGQETQYF. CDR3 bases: TGTGCCAGCTCACCACCGGGGGTAGCGGGGCAAGAGACCCAGTACTTC.

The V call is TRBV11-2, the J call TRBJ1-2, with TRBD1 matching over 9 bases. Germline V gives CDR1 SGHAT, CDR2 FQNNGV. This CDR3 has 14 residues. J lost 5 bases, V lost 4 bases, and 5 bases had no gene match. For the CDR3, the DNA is TGTGCCAGCAGCTGGGACAGGGACCCTTATGGCTACACCTTC. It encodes CASSWDRDPYGYTF.

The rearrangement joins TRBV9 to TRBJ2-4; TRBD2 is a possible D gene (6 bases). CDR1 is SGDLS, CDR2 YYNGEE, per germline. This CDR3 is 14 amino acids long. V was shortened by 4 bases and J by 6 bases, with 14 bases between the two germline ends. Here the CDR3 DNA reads TGTGCCAGCAGCTCCCCCGGGACTGGAAACATTCAGTACTTC. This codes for CASSSPGTGNIQYF.

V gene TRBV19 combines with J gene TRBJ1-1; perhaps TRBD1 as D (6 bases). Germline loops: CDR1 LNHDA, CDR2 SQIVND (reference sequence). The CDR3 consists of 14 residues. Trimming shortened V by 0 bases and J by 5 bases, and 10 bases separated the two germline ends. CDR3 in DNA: TGTGCCAGTAGTATAGATACAGGGAATACTGAAGCTTTCTTT. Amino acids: CASSIDTGNTEAFF.

The CDR3 protein is CASSFLYTGELFF. The CDR3 bases are TGTGCCAGCAGTTTCCTCTACACCGGGGAGCTGTTTTTT. J is TRBJ2-2 and V is TRBV6-5, with D uncertain. The V gene's germline CDR1 is MNHEY and CDR2 SVGAGI. CDR3 size: 13 residues. V lost 4 bases and J lost 3, with 6 bases in between.

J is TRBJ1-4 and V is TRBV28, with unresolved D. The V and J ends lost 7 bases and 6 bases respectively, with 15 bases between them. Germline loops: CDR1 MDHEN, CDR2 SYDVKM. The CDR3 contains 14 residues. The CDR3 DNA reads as TGTGCCAGCACCCTGGGCGGGGAATATGAAAAACTGTTTTTT. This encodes CASTLGGEYEKLFF.

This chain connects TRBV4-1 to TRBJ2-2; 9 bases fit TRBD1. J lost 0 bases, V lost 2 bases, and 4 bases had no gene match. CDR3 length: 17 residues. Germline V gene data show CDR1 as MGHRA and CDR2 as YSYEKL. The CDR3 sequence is CASSQTGTGSNTGELFF. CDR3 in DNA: TGCGCCAGCAGCCAAACCGGGACAGGGTCGAACACCGGGGAGCTGTTTTTT.

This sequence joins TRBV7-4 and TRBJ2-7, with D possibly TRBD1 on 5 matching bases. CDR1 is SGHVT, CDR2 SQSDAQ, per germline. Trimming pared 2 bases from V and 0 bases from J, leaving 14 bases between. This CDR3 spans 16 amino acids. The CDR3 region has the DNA TGTGCCAGCAGCTTAAGGGGTACGGTGATCTCCTACGAGCAGTACTTC. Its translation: CASSLRGTVISYEQYF.

The CDR3 reads CASSADGQGHQPQHF. The CDR3 DNA reads as TGTGCCAGCAGCGCAGATGGACAGGGGCATCAGCCCCAGCATTTT. This rearrangement joins TRBV9 to TRBJ1-5, with 9 bases identical to TRBD1. Looked up from germline, CDR1 is SGDLS and CDR2 is YYNGEE. V trimming: 3 bases; J trimming: 5 bases; junction bases outside the gene matches: 6. This CDR3 contains 15 residues.

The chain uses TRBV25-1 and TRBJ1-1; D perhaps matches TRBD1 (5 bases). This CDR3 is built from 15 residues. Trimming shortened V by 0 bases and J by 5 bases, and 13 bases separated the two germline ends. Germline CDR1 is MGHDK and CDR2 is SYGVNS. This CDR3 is CASSEYQGKRTEAFF. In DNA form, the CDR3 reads TGTGCCAGCAGTGAATATCAGGGCAAGAGAACTGAAGCTTTCTTT.

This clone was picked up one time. The CDR3 DNA follows: TGCGCCAGCAGTCAATCAGTATGGAGACAGGGCATATCCTATGAAAAACTGTTTTTT. The encoded protein is CASSQSVWRQGISYEKLFF. The chain has TRBV23-1 and TRBJ1-4; TRBD1 matches at 7 bases. TRBV23-1 is classed as an ORF, of uncertain function. V lost 0 bases, J lost 6 bases, and 16 bases stayed unmatched. The CDR3 has 19 residues.

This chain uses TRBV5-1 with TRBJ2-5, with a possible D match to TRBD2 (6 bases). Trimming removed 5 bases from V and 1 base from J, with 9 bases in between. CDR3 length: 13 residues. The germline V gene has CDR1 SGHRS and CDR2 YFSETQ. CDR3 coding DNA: TGCGCCAGCAGTCGGGACTCCCAAGAGACCCAGTACTTC. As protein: CASSRDSQETQYF.

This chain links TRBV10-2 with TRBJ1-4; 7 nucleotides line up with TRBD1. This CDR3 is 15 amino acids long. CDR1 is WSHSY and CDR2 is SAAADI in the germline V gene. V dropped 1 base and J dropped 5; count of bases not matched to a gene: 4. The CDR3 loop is CASSEWGQRNEKLFF. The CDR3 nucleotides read TGCGCCAGCAGTGAGTGGGGACAGCGAAATGAAAAACTGTTTTTT.

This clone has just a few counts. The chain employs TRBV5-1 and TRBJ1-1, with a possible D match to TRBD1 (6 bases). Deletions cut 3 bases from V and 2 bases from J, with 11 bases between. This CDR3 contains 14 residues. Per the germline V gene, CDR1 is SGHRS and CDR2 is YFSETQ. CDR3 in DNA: TGCGCCAGCAGCTGGGGGGGGGCTAACACTGAAGCTTTCTTT. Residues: CASSWGGANTEAFF.

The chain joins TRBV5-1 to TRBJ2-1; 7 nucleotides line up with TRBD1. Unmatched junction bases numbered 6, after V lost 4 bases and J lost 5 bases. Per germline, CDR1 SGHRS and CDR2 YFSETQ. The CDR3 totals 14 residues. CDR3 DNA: TGCGCCAGCAGCCCCCGGGACAGCCACAATGAGCAGTTCTTC. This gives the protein CASSPRDSHNEQFF.

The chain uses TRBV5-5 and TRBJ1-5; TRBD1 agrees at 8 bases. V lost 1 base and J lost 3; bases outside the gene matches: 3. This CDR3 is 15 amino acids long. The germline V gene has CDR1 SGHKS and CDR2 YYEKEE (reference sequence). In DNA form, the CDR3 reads TGTGCCAGCAGCTTGACAGGGGGGATCAATCAGCCCCAGCATTTT. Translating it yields CASSLTGGINQPQHF.

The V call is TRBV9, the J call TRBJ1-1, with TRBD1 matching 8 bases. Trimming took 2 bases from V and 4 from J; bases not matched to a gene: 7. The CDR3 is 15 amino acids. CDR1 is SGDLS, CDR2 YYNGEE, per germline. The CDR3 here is CASSVHGTGTTEAFF. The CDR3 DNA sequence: TGTGCCAGCAGCGTCCACGGGACAGGTACCACTGAAGCTTTCTTT.

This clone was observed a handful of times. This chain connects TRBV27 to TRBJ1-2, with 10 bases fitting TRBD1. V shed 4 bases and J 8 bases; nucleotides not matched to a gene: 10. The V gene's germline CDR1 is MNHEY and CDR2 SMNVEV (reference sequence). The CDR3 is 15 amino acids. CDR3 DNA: TGTGCCAGCAGTTCGACAGGGGGCCCCTTAGGAGGCTACACCTTC. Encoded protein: CASSSTGGPLGGYTF.

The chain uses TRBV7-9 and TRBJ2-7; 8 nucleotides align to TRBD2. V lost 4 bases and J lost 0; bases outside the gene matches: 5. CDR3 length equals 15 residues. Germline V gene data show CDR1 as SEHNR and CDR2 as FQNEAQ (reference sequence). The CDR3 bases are TGTGCCAGCAGCTCCGGGGGGGGATCCTCCTACGAGCAGTACTTC. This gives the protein CASSSGGGSSYEQYF.

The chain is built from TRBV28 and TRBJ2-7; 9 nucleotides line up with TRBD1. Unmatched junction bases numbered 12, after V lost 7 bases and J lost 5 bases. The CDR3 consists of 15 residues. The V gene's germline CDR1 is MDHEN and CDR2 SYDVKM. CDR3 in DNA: TGTGCCAGCAACCACCCCGGGACAGGGAACCACGAGCAGTACTTC. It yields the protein CASNHPGTGNHEQYF. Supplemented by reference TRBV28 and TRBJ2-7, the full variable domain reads DVKVTQSSRYLVKRTGEKVFLECVQDMDHENMFWYRQDPGLGLRLIYFSYDVKMKEKGDIPEGYSVSREKKERFSLILESASTNQTSMYLCASNHPGTGNHEQYFGPGTRLTVT.

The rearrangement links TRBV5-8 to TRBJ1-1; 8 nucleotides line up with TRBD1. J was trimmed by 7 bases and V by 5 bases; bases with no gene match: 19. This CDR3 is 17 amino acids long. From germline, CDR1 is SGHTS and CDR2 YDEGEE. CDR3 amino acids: CASRSTSRGQGAIEAFF. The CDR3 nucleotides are TGTGCCAGCAGATCGACATCCCGCGGGCAGGGGGCGATTGAAGCTTTCTTT.

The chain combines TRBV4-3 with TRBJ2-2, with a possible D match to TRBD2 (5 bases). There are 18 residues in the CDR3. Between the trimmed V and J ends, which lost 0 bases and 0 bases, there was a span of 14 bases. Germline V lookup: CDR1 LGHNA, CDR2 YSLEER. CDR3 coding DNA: TGCGCCAGCAGCCAAGATCGACCGGGATTGACGAACACCGGGGAGCTGTTTTTT. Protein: CASSQDRPGLTNTGELFF.